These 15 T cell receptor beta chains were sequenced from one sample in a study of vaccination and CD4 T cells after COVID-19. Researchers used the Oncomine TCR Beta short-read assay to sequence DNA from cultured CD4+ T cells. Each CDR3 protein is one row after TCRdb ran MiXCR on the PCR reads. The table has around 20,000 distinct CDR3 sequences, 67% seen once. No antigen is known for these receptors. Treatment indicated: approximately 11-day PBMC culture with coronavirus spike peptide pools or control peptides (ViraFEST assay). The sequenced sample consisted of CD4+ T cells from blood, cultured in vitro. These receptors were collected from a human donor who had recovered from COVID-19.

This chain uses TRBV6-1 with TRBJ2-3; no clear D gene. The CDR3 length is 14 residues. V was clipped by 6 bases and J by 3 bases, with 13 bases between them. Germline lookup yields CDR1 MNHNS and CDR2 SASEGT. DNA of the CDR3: TGTGCCAGCAGGATCTCCTTCGCGACAGATACGCAGTATTTT. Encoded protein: CASRISFATDTQYF.

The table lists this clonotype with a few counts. The CDR3 loop is CASSYSVQASSGNTIYF. CDR3 in DNA: TGTGCCAGCAGTTACTCCGTACAGGCCAGCTCTGGAAACACCATATATTTT. This chain uses TRBV6-5 with TRBJ1-3; D perhaps matches TRBD1 (5 bases). Germline CDR1 MNHEY, CDR2 SVGAGI. CDR3 length equals 17 residues. V was shortened by 0 bases and J by 0 bases, with 12 bases between the two germline ends.

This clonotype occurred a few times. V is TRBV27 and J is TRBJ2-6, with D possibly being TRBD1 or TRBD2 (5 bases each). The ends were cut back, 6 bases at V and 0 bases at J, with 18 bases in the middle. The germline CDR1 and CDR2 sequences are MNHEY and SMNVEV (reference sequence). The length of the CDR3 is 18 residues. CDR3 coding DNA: TGTGCCAGCAGAACTAACCCGAGGGGAAGCTCTGGGGCCAACGTCCTGACTTTC. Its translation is CASRTNPRGSSGANVLTF. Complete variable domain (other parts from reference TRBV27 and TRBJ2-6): EAQVTQNPRYLITVTGKKLTVTCSQNMNHEYMSWYRQDPGLGLRQIYYSMNVEVTDKGDVPEGYKVSRKEKRNFPLILESPSPNQTSLYFCASRTNPRGSSGANVLTFGAGSRLTVL.

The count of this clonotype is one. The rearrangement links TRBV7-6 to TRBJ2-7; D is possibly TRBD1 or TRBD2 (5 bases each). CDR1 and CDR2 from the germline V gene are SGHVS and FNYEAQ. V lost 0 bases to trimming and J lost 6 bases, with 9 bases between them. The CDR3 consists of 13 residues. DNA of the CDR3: TGTGCCAGCAGCTTAGCGGGGACGGTCGAGCAGTACTTC. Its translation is CASSLAGTVEQYF.

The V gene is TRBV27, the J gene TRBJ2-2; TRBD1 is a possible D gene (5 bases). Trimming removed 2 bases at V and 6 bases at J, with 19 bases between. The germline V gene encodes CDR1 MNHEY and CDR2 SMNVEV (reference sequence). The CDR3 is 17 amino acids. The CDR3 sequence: CASSLRPPGLVPGELFF. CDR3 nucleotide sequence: TGTGCCAGCAGTTTAAGGCCTCCAGGGTTGGTTCCCGGGGAGCTGTTTTTT.

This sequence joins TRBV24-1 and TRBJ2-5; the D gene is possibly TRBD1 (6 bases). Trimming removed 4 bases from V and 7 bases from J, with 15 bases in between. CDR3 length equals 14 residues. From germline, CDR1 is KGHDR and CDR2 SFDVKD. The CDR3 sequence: CATSDSDRMGTQYF. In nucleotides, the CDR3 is TGTGCCACCAGTGACTCGGACAGAATGGGGACCCAGTACTTC.

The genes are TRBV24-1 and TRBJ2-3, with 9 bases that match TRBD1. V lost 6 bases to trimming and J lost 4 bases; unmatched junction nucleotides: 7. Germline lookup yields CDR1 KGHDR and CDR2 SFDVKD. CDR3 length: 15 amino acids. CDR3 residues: CATSRRDRDADTQYF. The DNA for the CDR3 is TGTGCCACCAGTCGGCGGGACAGGGACGCAGATACGCAGTATTTT.

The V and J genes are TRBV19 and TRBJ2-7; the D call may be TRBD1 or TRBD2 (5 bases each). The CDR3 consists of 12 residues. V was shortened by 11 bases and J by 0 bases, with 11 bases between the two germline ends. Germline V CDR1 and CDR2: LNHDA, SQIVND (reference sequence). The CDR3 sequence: CASGRSSYEQYF. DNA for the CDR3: TGTGCCTCAGGGAGAAGCTCCTACGAGCAGTACTTC.

The CDR3 DNA follows: TGTGCCAGCAGCTCGACAGGGACCGGGGCCAACGTCCTGACTTTC. Translated: CASSSTGTGANVLTF. This rearrangement joins TRBV27 to TRBJ2-6; 7 bases line up with TRBD1. The germline V gene encodes CDR1 MNHEY and CDR2 SMNVEV (reference sequence). The CDR3 extends over 15 amino acids. Germline trimming cut 6 bases from V and 4 bases from J; bases unmatched to any gene: 6.

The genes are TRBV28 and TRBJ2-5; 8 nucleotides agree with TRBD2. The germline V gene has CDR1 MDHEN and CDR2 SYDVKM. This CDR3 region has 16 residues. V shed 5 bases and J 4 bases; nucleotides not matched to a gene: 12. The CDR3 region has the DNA TGTGCCAGCAGTCGAATCCCCGGGAGGGAAGGAGAGACCCAGTACTTC. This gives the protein CASSRIPGREGETQYF.

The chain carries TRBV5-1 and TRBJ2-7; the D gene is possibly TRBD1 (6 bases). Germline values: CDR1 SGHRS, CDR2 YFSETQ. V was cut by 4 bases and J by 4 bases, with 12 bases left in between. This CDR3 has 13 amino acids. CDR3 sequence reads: CASSGTSLYEQYF. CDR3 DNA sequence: TGCGCCAGCAGCGGGACATCCCTGTACGAGCAGTACTTC.

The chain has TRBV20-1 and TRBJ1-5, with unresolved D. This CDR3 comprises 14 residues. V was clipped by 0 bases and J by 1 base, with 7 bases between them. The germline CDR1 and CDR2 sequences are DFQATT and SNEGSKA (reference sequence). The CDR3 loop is CSAREGPSNQPQHF. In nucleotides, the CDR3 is TGCAGTGCTAGAGAAGGACCAAGCAATCAGCCCCAGCATTTT.

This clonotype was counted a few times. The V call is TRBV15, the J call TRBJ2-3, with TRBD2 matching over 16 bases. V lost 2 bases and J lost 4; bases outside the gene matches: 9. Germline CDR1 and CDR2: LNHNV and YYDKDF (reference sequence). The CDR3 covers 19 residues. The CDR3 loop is CATSRFGTSGRVGADTQYF. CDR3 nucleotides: TGTGCCACCAGCAGATTTGGGACTAGCGGGAGGGTAGGTGCAGATACGCAGTATTTT.

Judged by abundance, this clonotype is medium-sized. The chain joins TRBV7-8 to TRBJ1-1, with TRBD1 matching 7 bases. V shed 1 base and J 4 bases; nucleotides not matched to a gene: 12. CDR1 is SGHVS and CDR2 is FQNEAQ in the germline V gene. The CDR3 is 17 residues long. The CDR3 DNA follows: TGTGCCAGCAGCTTAGGAGTACAGGGGATAAAGGGCACTGAAGCTTTCTTT. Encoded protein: CASSLGVQGIKGTEAFF. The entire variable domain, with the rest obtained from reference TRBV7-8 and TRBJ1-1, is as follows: GAGVSQSPRYKVAKRGQDVALRCDPISGHVSLFWYQQALGQGPEFLTYFQNEAQLDKSGLPSDRFFAERPEGSVSTLKIQRTQQEDSAVYLCASSLGVQGIKGTEAFFGQGTRLTVV.

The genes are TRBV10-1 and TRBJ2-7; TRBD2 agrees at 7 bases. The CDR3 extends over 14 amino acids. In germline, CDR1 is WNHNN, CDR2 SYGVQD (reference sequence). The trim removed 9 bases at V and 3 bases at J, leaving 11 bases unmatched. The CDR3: CARRERELRYEQYF. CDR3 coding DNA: TGCGCCAGACGAGAGCGGGAACTACGCTACGAGCAGTACTTC.